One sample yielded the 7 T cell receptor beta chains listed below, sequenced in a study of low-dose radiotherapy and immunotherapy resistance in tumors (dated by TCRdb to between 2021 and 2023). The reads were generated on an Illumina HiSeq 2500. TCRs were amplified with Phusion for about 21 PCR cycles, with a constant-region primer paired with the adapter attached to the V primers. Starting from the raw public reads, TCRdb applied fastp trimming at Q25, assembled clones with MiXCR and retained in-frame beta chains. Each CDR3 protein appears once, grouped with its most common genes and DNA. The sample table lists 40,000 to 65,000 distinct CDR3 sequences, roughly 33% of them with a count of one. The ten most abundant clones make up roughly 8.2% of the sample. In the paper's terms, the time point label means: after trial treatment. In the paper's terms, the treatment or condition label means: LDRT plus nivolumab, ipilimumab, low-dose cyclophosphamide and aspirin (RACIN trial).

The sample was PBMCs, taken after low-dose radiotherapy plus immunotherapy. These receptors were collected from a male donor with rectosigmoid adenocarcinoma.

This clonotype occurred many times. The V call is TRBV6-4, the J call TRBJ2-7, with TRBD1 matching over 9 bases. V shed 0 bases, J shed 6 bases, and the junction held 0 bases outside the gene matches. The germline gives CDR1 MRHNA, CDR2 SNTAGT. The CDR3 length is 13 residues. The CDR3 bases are TGTGCCAGCAGTGACTCGGACAGGGGCGAGCAGTACTTC. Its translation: CASSDSDRGEQYF.

CDR3 amino acids: CASSEAPGGSYNSPLHF. The CDR3 nucleotides read TGTGCCAGCAGTGAAGCGCCAGGGGGGTCCTATAATTCACCCCTCCACTTT. The V call is TRBV2, the J call TRBJ1-6; TRBD1 aligns across 7 bases. V shed 0 bases, J shed 1 base, and the junction held 3 bases outside the gene matches. This CDR3 has 17 amino acids. Germline V gene data show CDR1 as SNHLY and CDR2 as FYNNEI.

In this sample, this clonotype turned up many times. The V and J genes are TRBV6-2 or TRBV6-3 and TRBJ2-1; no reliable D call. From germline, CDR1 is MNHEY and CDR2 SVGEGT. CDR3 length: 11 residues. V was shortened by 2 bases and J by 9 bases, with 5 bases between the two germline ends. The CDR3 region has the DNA TGTGCCAGCAGTTACAACCGTGAGCAGTTCTTC. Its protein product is CASSYNREQFF.

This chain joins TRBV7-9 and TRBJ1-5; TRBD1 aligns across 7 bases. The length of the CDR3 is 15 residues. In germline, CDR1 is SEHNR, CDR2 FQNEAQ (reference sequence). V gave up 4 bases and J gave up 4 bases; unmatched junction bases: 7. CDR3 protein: CASSWAGGGNQPQHF. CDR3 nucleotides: TGTGCCAGCAGCTGGGCAGGGGGAGGAAATCAGCCCCAGCATTTT.

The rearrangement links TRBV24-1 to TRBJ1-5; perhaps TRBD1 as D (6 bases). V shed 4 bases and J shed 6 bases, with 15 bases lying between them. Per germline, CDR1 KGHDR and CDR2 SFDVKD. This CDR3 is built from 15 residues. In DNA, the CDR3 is TGTGCCACCAGTGACACAGGGTTTGGATTTCAGCCCCAGCATTTT. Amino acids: CATSDTGFGFQPQHF.

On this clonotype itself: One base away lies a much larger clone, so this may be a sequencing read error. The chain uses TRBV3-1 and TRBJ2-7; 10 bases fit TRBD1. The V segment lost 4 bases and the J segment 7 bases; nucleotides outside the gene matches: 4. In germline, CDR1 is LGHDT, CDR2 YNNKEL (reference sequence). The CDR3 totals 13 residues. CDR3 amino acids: CASSPDRGREQYF. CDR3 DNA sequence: TGTGCCAGCAGCCCAGACAGGGGGCGGGAGCAGTACTTC.

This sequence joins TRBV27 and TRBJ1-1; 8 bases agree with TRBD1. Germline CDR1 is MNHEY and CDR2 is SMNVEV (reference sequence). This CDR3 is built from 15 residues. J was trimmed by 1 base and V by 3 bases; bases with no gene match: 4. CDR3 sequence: CASSFGTGGNTEAFF. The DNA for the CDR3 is TGTGCCAGCAGTTTTGGGACAGGCGGGAACACTGAAGCTTTCTTT.